These T cell receptor beta chains were read from a single sample in a study of T cells after posttransplantation cyclophosphamide. Assay used: immunoSEQ multiplex PCR; TCRdb lists only in-frame clones, some missing. The data show around 30,000 clones, with 86% seen just once and under 3.5% held by the top ten. Sequencing used PBMCs. These receptors came from a man in his fifties or sixties. CDR3s include the opening cysteine and the closing phenylalanine or tryptophan. D genes are given only for firm matches. Only some rows state a clone size, as once, few, many or a class for expanded clones.

TRBV4-1	TRBJ1-6	-	TRBD1	CASSYREGAHSPLHF	TGCGCCAGCAGCTACCGTGAGGGGGCGCATTCACCCCTCCACTTT
TRBV28	TRBJ2-7	-	TRBD1	CASRADRGGGYEQYF	TGTGCCAGCAGGGCAGACAGGGGAGGTGGCTACGAGCAGTACTTC
TRBV28	TRBJ2-5	-	-	CASSLQYQETQYF	TGTGCCAGCAGTCTTCAGTACCAAGAGACCCAGTACTTC
TRBV7-8	TRBJ2-7	-	-	CASRRRRGESKVYEQYF	TGTGCCAGCAGACGGCGGCGCGGCGAATCTAAGGTCTACGAGCAGTACTTC
TRBV9	TRBJ2-1	-	-	CASGVVGGEQFF	TGTGCCAGCGGGGTAGTAGGAGGGGAGCAGTTCTTC
TRBV4-3	TRBJ1-4	-	TRBD1	CASSQDTGGFEKLFF	TGCGCCAGCAGCCAAGATACAGGGGGTTTTGAAAAACTGTTTTTT
TRBV10-2	TRBJ2-7	-	TRBD1	CASSSPGQGFDEQYF	TGCGCCAGCAGTTCTCCGGGACAGGGGTTCGACGAGCAGTACTTC
TRBV7-9	TRBJ1-1	-	-	CASSLRGGTEAFF	TGTGCCAGCAGCTTAAGAGGGGGCACTGAAGCTTTCTTT
TRBV2	TRBJ2-7	-	TRBD1	CASRLGQGVEQYF	TGTGCCAGCAGACTCGGACAGGGAGTCGAGCAGTACTTC
TRBV7-2	TRBJ1-1	few	-	CASSLYSEAFF	TGTGCCAGCAGCTTATATAGTGAAGCTTTCTTT
TRBV7-3	TRBJ1-1	once	-	CASSFGTGSAEAFF	TGTGCCAGCAGCTTTGGTACGGGTAGCGCTGAAGCTTTCTTT
TRBV27	TRBJ2-2	-	-	CASTYRNTGELFF	TGTGCCAGCACATACAGGAACACCGGGGAGCTGTTTTTT
TRBV7-9	TRBJ1-1	-	TRBD1	CASKGGAGVRNTEAFF	TGTGCCAGCAAAGGGGGCGCCGGGGTCCGGAACACTGAAGCTTTCTTT
TRBV6-1	TRBJ1-1	-	-	CASGGYLNTEAFF	TGTGCCAGCGGAGGGTACCTGAACACTGAAGCTTTCTTT
TRBV6-5	TRBJ2-7	-	-	CASSYSAGGSYEQYF	TGTGCCAGCAGTTACTCGGCAGGTGGCTCCTACGAGCAGTACTTC
TRBV5-4	TRBJ2-3	-	-	CASSQEQGGGFPTDTQYF	TGTGCCAGCAGCCAGGAACAAGGGGGGGGGTTTCCCACAGATACGCAGTATTTT
TRBV6-6	TRBJ2-7	-	-	CASSSSVYEQYF	TGTGCCAGCAGTTCGTCGGTCTACGAGCAGTACTTC
TRBV5-1	TRBJ2-4	-	-	CASSLESAGVIQYF	TGCGCCAGCAGCTTGGAATCCGCCGGAGTCATTCAGTACTTC
TRBV6-5	TRBJ2-6	-	-	CASQIDQAGANVLTF	TGTGCCAGCCAGATAGACCAGGCTGGGGCCAACGTCCTGACTTTC
TRBV5-1	TRBJ2-5	once	TRBD1	CASRTGGLWETQYF	TGCGCCAGCAGGACAGGGGGCTTGTGGGAGACCCAGTACTTC
TRBV5-1	TRBJ1-1	-	-	CASSLTSQNTEAFF	TGCGCCAGCAGCTTGACCTCACAGAACACTGAAGCTTTCTTT
TRBV5-1	TRBJ1-3	-	TRBD1	CASSSTGASSGNTIYF	TGCGCCAGCAGCTCGACAGGGGCGAGCTCTGGAAACACCATATATTTT
TRBV7-9	TRBJ2-6	-	TRBD1	CASSSKERTGLSGANVLTF	TGTGCCAGCAGCTCGAAGGAAAGGACAGGACTCTCTGGGGCCAACGTCCTGACTTTC
TRBV19	TRBJ1-2	few	-	CASSVTPGYGYTF	TGTGCCAGTAGTGTAACCCCAGGGTATGGCTACACCTTC
TRBV28	TRBJ1-2	-	-	CASSQGTWVTF	TGTGCCAGCAGTCAAGGGACTTGGGTCACCTTC
TRBV11-2	TRBJ2-6	-	-	CASPRGLNSGANVLTF	TGTGCCAGCCCCAGGGGATTGAACTCTGGGGCCAACGTCCTGACTTTC
TRBV6-5	TRBJ1-1	medium-sized	-	CASSLGQGGTEAFF	TGTGCCAGCAGTCTTGGCCAAGGGGGCACTGAAGCTTTCTTT
TRBV27	TRBJ1-5	once	-	CASSWGYGPQHF	TGTGCCAGCAGTTGGGGCTATGGACCCCAGCATTTT
TRBV4-2	TRBJ1-1	-	-	CASSQELAGNTEAFF	TGTGCCAGCAGCCAAGAGTTGGCGGGGAACACTGAAGCTTTCTTT
TRBV12-2	TRBJ2-1	few	-	CASRFPGKGRSWRYNEQFF	TGTGCAAGTCGCTTTCCTGGCAAGGGCAGGTCCTGGAGGTACAATGAGCAGTTCTTC
TRBV28	TRBJ2-3	-	-	CASRGRVTDTQYF	TGTGCCAGCAGAGGGAGAGTCACAGATACGCAGTATTTT
TRBV27	TRBJ1-6	-	TRBD1	CASSYKTGVGSPLHF	TGTGCCAGCAGTTACAAGACAGGGGTCGGCTCACCCCTCCACTTT
TRBV4-3	TRBJ2-2	-	-	CASSQEFGGIGTGELFF	TGCGCCAGCAGCCAAGAATTTGGTGGCATAGGCACCGGGGAGCTGTTCTTT
TRBV4-1	TRBJ2-7	-	TRBD2	CASSSTSGDYEQYF	TGCGCCAGCAGCTCGACTAGCGGGGACTACGAGCAGTACTTC
TRBV27	TRBJ2-7	once	-	CASSFQGSYEQYF	TGTGCCAGCAGTTTTCAAGGGAGCTACGAGCAGTACTTC
TRBV6-5	TRBJ2-3	-	TRBD2	CATCRLAEFTDTQYF	TGTGCCACCTGCCGACTAGCGGAGTTCACAGATACGCAGTATTTT
TRBV5-1	TRBJ2-2	-	TRBD1	CASSLPQTGSRELFF	TGCGCCAGCAGCTTACCCCAGACAGGGTCACGGGAGCTGTTTTTT
TRBV6-6	TRBJ1-2	-	TRBD1	CASSPGQGGYGYTF	TGTGCCAGCAGTCCGGGACAGGGTGGATATGGCTACACCTTC
TRBV7-2	TRBJ1-1	-	-	CASSLYTEAFF	TGTGCCAGCAGCCTTTACACTGAAGCTTTCTTT
TRBV19	TRBJ2-3	-	TRBD2	CASSRVGLAGERSTQYF	TGTGCCAGTAGTAGGGTAGGACTAGCGGGAGAGCGGTCTACGCAGTATTTT
TRBV19	TRBJ2-2	once	TRBD2	CASSPLAGGTNTGELFF	TGTGCCAGTAGTCCACTAGCGGGGGGTACGAACACCGGGGAGCTGTTTTTT